The 32 T cell receptor beta chains given below trace back to one sample, sequenced in a study of STAT5B mutations in CD4+ large granular lymphocyte leukemia. Some clones are missing from TCRdb's copy, which holds only in-frame ones; the method was immunoSEQ multiplex PCR. This table has 35,000 to 40,000 clones, about 81% appearing once. The sample was CD4+ T cells from blood buffy coats. The receptors were gathered from a human donor in good health.

The chain links TRBV25-1 to TRBJ2-2; D is perhaps TRBD1 (6 bases). Germline values: CDR1 MGHDK, CDR2 SYGVNS. V was shortened by 6 bases and J by 5 bases, with 16 bases between the two germline ends. CDR3 size: 15 residues. This chain's CDR3 is CASRTTGRRTGELFF. The CDR3 DNA is TGTGCCAGCAGGACCACAGGGCGGCGGACCGGGGAGCTGTTTTTT.

In its sample, this clone was seen once. The chain is built from TRBV7-3 and TRBJ2-2; D tentatively fits TRBD1 or TRBD2 (7 bases each). Deletions cut 5 bases from V and 7 bases from J, with 17 bases between. CDR3 size: 15 residues. CDR1 is SGHTA, CDR2 FQGTGA, per germline. Here the CDR3 DNA reads TGTGCCAGCAGCCCCCAAGACAGGGAGGGCGGGGAGCTGTTTTTT. Its protein is CASSPQDREGGELFF.

A single count supports this clone. For the CDR3, the DNA is TGTGCCAGCAGCCCGAGGGGGCGGGGGACCTACGAGCAGTACTTC. Protein: CASSPRGRGTYEQYF. This chain links TRBV11-3 with TRBJ2-7; D may match TRBD1 or TRBD2 (7 bases each). This CDR3 is 15 amino acids long. Germline CDR1 and CDR2: SGHNT and YENEEA. V was clipped by 5 bases and J by 2 bases, with 16 bases between them.

This rearrangement joins TRBV5-4 to TRBJ2-1; TRBD2 agrees at 7 bases. CDR1 is SGHNT and CDR2 is YYREEE in the germline V gene (reference sequence). This CDR3 is built from 16 residues. V shed 5 bases and J 1 base; nucleotides not matched to a gene: 9. The CDR3 loop is CASRASTRGSYNEQFF. The DNA for the CDR3 is TGTGCCAGCAGGGCCTCTACGCGGGGGTCCTACAATGAGCAGTTCTTC.

This clone was detected only a few times. This chain uses TRBV19 with TRBJ2-3, with 8 positions matching TRBD2. V dropped 4 bases and J dropped 1; count of bases not matched to a gene: 7. The CDR3 covers 16 residues. CDR1 is LNHDA, CDR2 SQIVND, per germline (reference sequence). The CDR3 DNA reads TGTGCCAGTAGTACCGGACTAGCCTGGCGCACAGATACGCAGTATTTT. Its translation is CASSTGLAWRTDTQYF.

V gene TRBV5-4 combines with J gene TRBJ1-2, with D possibly matching TRBD1 (5 bases). Trimming removed 4 bases from V and 4 bases from J, with 17 bases in between. The germline gives CDR1 SGHNT, CDR2 YYREEE (reference sequence). The CDR3 totals 15 residues. This CDR3 is CASSPSTGTIYGYTF. The CDR3 DNA sequence: TGTGCCAGCAGCCCGAGTACAGGCACGATCTATGGCTACACCTTC. Full variable domain (missing parts from reference TRBV5-4 and TRBJ1-2): ETGVTQSPTHLIKTRGQQVTLRCSSQSGHNTVSWYQQALGQGPQFIFQYYREEENGRGNFPPRFSGLQFPNYSSELNVNALELDDSALYLCASSPSTGTIYGYTFGSGTRLTVV.

The CDR3 loop is CSADGGSGNTIYF. The DNA for the CDR3 is TGCAGCGCCGATGGGGGGTCTGGAAACACCATATATTTT. This chain joins TRBV29-1 and TRBJ1-3, with D tentatively TRBD1 (5 bases). The V end was cut by 7 bases, the J end by 1 base, with 11 bases between. CDR3 size: 13 residues. CDR1 is SQVTM, CDR2 ANQGSEA, per germline.

The V call is TRBV5-1, the J call TRBJ2-5; 8 bases match TRBD1. The CDR3 contains 13 residues. The germline gives CDR1 SGHRS, CDR2 YFSETQ. Trimming removed 3 bases from V and 5 bases from J; junction bases left unmatched: 3. CDR3 coding DNA: TGCGCCAGCAGCTCAGGGGGCGAGGAGACCCAGTACTTC. This sequence encodes CASSSGGEETQYF.

This clone was observed once. This rearrangement joins TRBV5-1 to TRBJ2-2; D is undetermined. The CDR3 has 14 residues. Trimming pared 0 bases from V and 4 bases from J, leaving 7 bases between. Germline V lookup: CDR1 SGHRS, CDR2 YFSETQ. The CDR3 nucleotides read TGCGCCAGCAGCTTGGGCCAGACCACCGGGGAGCTGTTTTTT. Translated, it gives CASSLGQTTGELFF.

The J gene is TRBJ2-5, the V gene TRBV10-2, with 7 bases fitting TRBD2. TRBJ2-7 matches the DNA end more closely, so the J call is doubtful. CDR1 and CDR2 from the germline V gene are WSHSY and SAAADI. The CDR3 is made up of 16 amino acids. CDR3 loop: CASSEAWAGLYYEQYF. CDR3 nucleotides: TGCGCCAGCAGTGAGGCATGGGCGGGACTATACTACGAGCAGTACTTC.

The J gene is TRBJ2-3, the V gene TRBV6-5; tentative D call: TRBD1 (5 bases). The V and J ends lost 8 bases and 0 bases respectively, with 15 bases between them. From germline, CDR1 is MNHEY and CDR2 SVGAGI. CDR3 length: 15 amino acids. The CDR3 nucleotides read TGTGCCAGCTGCCTCCAGGGTTCTAGCACAGATACGCAGTATTTT. This translates into CASCLQGSSTDTQYF.

The chain employs TRBV7-2 and TRBJ2-7; D is ambiguous. This CDR3 is 13 amino acids long. Trimming took off 3 bases at V and 5 bases at J, with 11 bases between the two ends. Germline V lookup: CDR1 SGHTA, CDR2 FQGNSA. This chain's CDR3 is CASSLTPYDEQYF. DNA of the CDR3: TGTGCCAGCAGCTTGACCCCATACGACGAGCAGTACTTC.

The J gene is TRBJ1-1, the V gene TRBV19; D is possibly TRBD1 (5 bases). Germline values: CDR1 LNHDA, CDR2 SQIVND (reference sequence). This CDR3 spans 16 amino acids. V lost 7 bases to trimming and J lost 0 bases, with 18 bases between them. The CDR3 DNA is TGTGCCAGTACGGGGTGGCAGGGAAATTTGAACACTGAAGCTTTCTTT. It codes for CASTGWQGNLNTEAFF.

This sequence joins TRBV5-1 and TRBJ1-4; D is uncertain. Germline lookup yields CDR1 SGHRS and CDR2 YFSETQ. Trimming shortened V by 5 bases and J by 0 bases, and 8 bases separated the two germline ends. CDR3 length: 14 residues. As DNA, the CDR3 is TGCGCCAGCAGTCCCGGGACAACTAATGAAAAACTGTTTTTT. Its translation is CASSPGTTNEKLFF.

This rearrangement joins TRBV2 to TRBJ2-5, with 9 bases aligning to TRBD2. The CDR3 has 15 residues. V was clipped by 4 bases and J by 3 bases; unmatched bases: 6. From germline, CDR1 is SNHLY and CDR2 FYNNEI. The CDR3 coding sequence is TGTGCCAGCAGTGGTTTAGCGGGGGCTAAAGAGACCCAGTACTTC. This encodes CASSGLAGAKETQYF.

V is TRBV7-3 and J is TRBJ2-7; D ambiguous. Germline-derived CDR1 and CDR2 are SGHTA and FQGTGA. The CDR3 consists of 15 residues. V lost 0 bases, J lost 0 bases, and 9 bases lay in between. As DNA, the CDR3 is TGTGCCAGCAGCTTAACTGGGCTCACCTCCTACGAGCAGTACTTC. It yields the protein CASSLTGLTSYEQYF. The full variable domain, its missing parts supplied by reference TRBV7-3 and TRBJ2-7, is GAGVSQTPSNKVTEKGKYVELRCDPISGHTALYWYRQSLGQGPEFLIYFQGTGAADDSGLPNDRFFAVRPEGSVSTLKIQRTERGDSAVYLCASSLTGLTSYEQYFGPGTRLTVT.

This clone was counted a single time. The chain recombines TRBV18 with TRBJ2-7; 7 bases map to TRBD1. The CDR3 extends over 14 amino acids. Trimming cost V 5 bases and J 2 bases; bases outside gene matches: 6. The germline V gene encodes CDR1 KGHSH and CDR2 LQKENI. CDR3 loop: CASSSDRSTYEQYF. CDR3 DNA sequence: TGTGCCAGCTCATCGGACAGGTCTACCTACGAGCAGTACTTC.

The chain is built from TRBV27 and TRBJ1-2; D may be TRBD1 (5 bases). Germline V CDR1 and CDR2: MNHEY, SMNVEV (reference sequence). The CDR3 is 13 residues long. Trimming cost V 4 bases and J 4 bases, with 10 bases left between them. The CDR3 region has the DNA TGTGCCAGCAGTTGGCGGGGGGGCTATGGCTACACCTTC. Protein sequence: CASSWRGGYGYTF.

This sequence joins TRBV7-2 and TRBJ1-2; the D is unclear. V lost 2 bases and J lost 4, with 8 bases in between. Germline V gene sequence: CDR1 SGHTA, CDR2 FQGNSA. The CDR3 covers 13 residues. CDR3 nucleotides: TGTGCCAGCAGCTTAAGCTCAGCCTATGGCTACACCTTC. It codes for CASSLSSAYGYTF.

The genes are TRBV7-2 and TRBJ2-7; D remains ambiguous. V was clipped by 1 base and J by 0 bases, with 10 bases between them. From germline, CDR1 is SGHTA and CDR2 FQGNSA. The CDR3 runs 15 residues. In nucleotides, the CDR3 is TGTGCCAGCAGCTTAGGAGCGAGGAGCTCCTACGAGCAGTACTTC. It translates to CASSLGARSSYEQYF.

The table lists this clone with a count of one. V usage is TRBV7-9 and J usage is TRBJ2-1; TRBD2 matches at 15 bases. This CDR3 has 17 residues. Trimming removed 5 bases from V and 5 bases from J; junction bases left unmatched: 7. Germline CDR1 SEHNR, CDR2 FQNEAQ (reference sequence). The CDR3 spells CASSTGLAGGPDNEQFF. As DNA, the CDR3 is TGTGCCAGCAGCACTGGACTAGCGGGGGGGCCAGACAATGAGCAGTTCTTC.

This clone was seen more than once but under ten times. The V call is TRBV5-6, the J call TRBJ1-2; D is undetermined. V was cut by 3 bases and J by 7 bases, with 10 bases left in between. Germline CDR1 reads SGHDT; CDR2 reads YYEEEE. The CDR3 is made up of 12 amino acids. CDR3 sequence: CASSSVYGGYTF. The CDR3 DNA reads TGTGCCAGCAGCTCCGTCTATGGTGGCTACACCTTC.

V and J are TRBV28 and TRBJ2-7; 8 nucleotides agree with TRBD1. CDR3 length: 15 amino acids. CDR1 and CDR2 (germline): MDHEN, SYDVKM. The V segment lost 5 bases and the J segment 2 bases; nucleotides outside the gene matches: 8. CDR3 bases: TGTGCCAGCAGTACCGGGACAGGAGAACCCTACGAGCAGTACTTC. Its translation is CASSTGTGEPYEQYF.

This clone came up a few times. The rearrangement uses TRBV6-5 and TRBJ1-4; D remains unclear. The germline V gene encodes CDR1 MNHEY and CDR2 SVGAGI. The CDR3 totals 13 residues. The ends were cut back, 1 base at V and 5 bases at J, with 5 bases in the middle. The CDR3 DNA reads as TGTGCCAGCAGTTACTGGGAAAATGAAAAACTGTTTTTT. It translates to CASSYWENEKLFF.

The rearrangement links TRBV5-1 to TRBJ2-4; possibly TRBD1 for D (6 bases). Germline V gene data show CDR1 as SGHRS and CDR2 as YFSETQ. The CDR3 contains 16 residues. Trimming cost V 0 bases and J 0 bases, with 10 bases left between them. CDR3 DNA sequence: TGCGCCAGCAGCTTGGAGGGACACACAGCCAAAAACATTCAGTACTTC. As protein: CASSLEGHTAKNIQYF.

The chain uses TRBV6-5 and TRBJ2-7; 10 nucleotides match TRBD2. This CDR3 has 14 amino acids. CDR1 is MNHEY and CDR2 is SVGAGI in the germline V gene. V trimming: 4 bases; J trimming: 8 bases; junction bases outside the gene matches: 8. The CDR3 protein is CASSFEREGLKQYF. As DNA, the CDR3 is TGTGCCAGCAGTTTCGAGCGGGAGGGCCTCAAGCAGTACTTC.

V is TRBV23-1 and J is TRBJ1-2, with a possible D match to TRBD1 (6 bases). TRBV23-1 is labeled an ORF, and its function is uncertain. The germline V and J ends were trimmed by 6 bases and 3 bases, with 20 bases remaining between them. The CDR3 extends over 16 amino acids. The CDR3 spells CASSQDRMWGDYGYTF. DNA of the CDR3: TGCGCCAGCAGCCAAGACAGGATGTGGGGAGACTATGGCTACACCTTC.

The chain uses TRBV7-6 and TRBJ2-3; D is unclear. The germline V gene has CDR1 SGHVS and CDR2 FNYEAQ. V was shortened by 4 bases and J by 0 bases, with 5 bases between the two germline ends. CDR3 size: 13 residues. The chain's CDR3 is CASSSSSTDTQYF. The CDR3 bases are TGTGCCAGCAGCTCCTCTAGCACAGATACGCAGTATTTT.

The rearrangement uses TRBV11-2 and TRBJ2-7, with TRBD2 matching over 10 bases. CDR1 is SGHAT, CDR2 FQNNGV, per germline. The CDR3 loop spans 17 amino acids. J was trimmed by 0 bases and V by 3 bases; bases with no gene match: 8. In nucleotides, the CDR3 is TGTGCCAGCAGCTTGGCTAGCGGGAGCCGCAGCTCCTACGAGCAGTACTTC. Its protein product is CASSLASGSRSSYEQYF.

V and J are TRBV11-2 and TRBJ2-1, with 8 bases aligning to TRBD2. J lost 4 bases, V lost 5 bases, and 7 bases had no gene match. The CDR3 covers 15 residues. Per the germline V gene, CDR1 is SGHAT and CDR2 is FQNNGV. CDR3 nucleotides: TGTGCCAGCAGCCCGGGGGCGGGGGGATACAATGAGCAGTTCTTC. This gives the protein CASSPGAGGYNEQFF.

This clone was seen a handful of times. V usage is TRBV10-3 and J usage is TRBJ1-5; the D is unclear. CDR1 and CDR2 from the germline V gene are ENHRY and SYGVKD. Deletions cut 0 bases from V and 2 bases from J, with 5 bases between. The CDR3 extends over 14 amino acids. CDR3 protein: CAISESIGNQPQHF. CDR3 DNA: TGTGCCATCAGTGAGTCAATCGGCAATCAGCCCCAGCATTTT.

The chain links TRBV7-3 to TRBJ2-3, with D possibly TRBD2 on 6 matching bases. The V end lost 2 bases, the J end lost 4 bases, and 13 bases lay between the germline ends. CDR3 length: 15 amino acids. The germline V gene has CDR1 SGHTA and CDR2 FQGTGA. CDR3 sequence reads: CASSLRGGRADTQYF. The CDR3 DNA is TGTGCCAGCAGCTTACGGGGAGGCAGGGCAGATACGCAGTATTTT.